The 14 T cell receptor beta chains below all came from one sample that was sequenced in a study. Tregs were sorted as CD4+CD25+CD127-/low cells. TCRdb independently ran MiXCR on the 5' RACE reads; one entry per CDR3 protein. Among tens of thousands of distinct CDR3 sequences listed, less than 30% were seen once. The sample comprised tumor-infiltrating Tregs sorted from the breast tumor. All receptors come from a female donor with breast cancer.

The chain recombines TRBV15 with TRBJ2-2, with D uncertain. Trimming stripped 1 base from V and 2 bases from J, with 5 bases between. The CDR3 loop spans 14 amino acids. The germline gives CDR1 LNHNV, CDR2 YYDKDF (reference sequence). Written as DNA, the CDR3 is TGTGCCACCAGCAGAGTCTTCAACACCGGGGAGCTGTTTTTT. It is translated as CATSRVFNTGELFF.

This chain uses TRBV5-6 with TRBJ2-7; 9 bases map to TRBD1. Trimming took 4 bases from V and 6 from J; bases not matched to a gene: 14. Germline values: CDR1 SGHDT, CDR2 YYEEEE. The CDR3 is 16 amino acids. The CDR3 sequence is CASSSLGTGMLSEQYF. CDR3 bases: TGTGCCAGCAGCAGCCTGGGGACAGGGATGCTGAGCGAGCAGTACTTC.

This clonotype was counted a single time. The genes are TRBV9 and TRBJ2-2; 7 nucleotides line up with TRBD2. The CDR3 runs to 15 residues. CDR1 and CDR2 from the germline V gene are SGDLS and YYNGEE. The V segment lost 5 bases and the J segment 0 bases; nucleotides outside the gene matches: 4. As DNA, the CDR3 is TGTGCCAGCAGTCCAGCGGGAACGAACACCGGGGAGCTGTTTTTT. Encoded protein: CASSPAGTNTGELFF.

This clonotype turned up a few times. A read error may produce the germline difference seen at one junction end. CDR3 in amino acids: CASSLAVGEQYF. The CDR3 coding sequence is TGTGCCAGCAGCTTAGCGGTTGGCGAGCAGTACTTC. The V call is TRBV12-3 or TRBV12-4, the J call TRBJ2-7; D might be TRBD2 (6 bases). This CDR3 has 12 residues.

This clonotype was recorded many times. This sequence joins TRBV7-3 and TRBJ1-1, with D unclear. CDR3 length: 14 amino acids. Between the trimmed V and J ends, which lost 2 bases and 0 bases, there was a span of 7 bases. CDR1 and CDR2 (germline): SGHTA, FQGTGA. Here the CDR3 DNA reads TGTGCCAGCAGCTTATGGGCATTGAACACTGAAGCTTTCTTT. Encoded protein: CASSLWALNTEAFF.

The chain links TRBV3-1 to TRBJ1-2; D perhaps matches TRBD1 (6 bases). The CDR3 length is 15 residues. The ends were cut back, 4 bases at V and 7 bases at J, with 19 bases in the middle. Germline loops: CDR1 LGHDT, CDR2 YNNKEL (reference sequence). In nucleotides, the CDR3 is TGTGCCAGCAGCCCCCAGCCGGGGGGGGCCGGTGGCTACACCTTC. Translated, it gives CASSPQPGGAGGYTF.

This clonotype was seen repeatedly, ten times or more. The chain carries TRBV7-2 and TRBJ1-5; D not certain. The CDR3 sequence is 16 residues long. V shed 0 bases and J shed 4 bases, with 13 bases lying between them. Germline V gene lookup returns CDR1 SGHTA and CDR2 FQGNSA. CDR3 amino acids: CASSLAPGQSNQPQHF. The DNA of the CDR3 is TGTGCCAGCAGCTTAGCCCCAGGCCAGTCAAATCAGCCCCAGCATTTT.

This rearrangement joins TRBV29-1 to TRBJ1-1, with no clear D. The CDR3 loop spans 13 amino acids. Germline CDR1 and CDR2: SQVTM and ANQGSEA. With 6 bases removed from V and 4 bases from J, the gap between germline ends came to 15 bases. CDR3 in amino acids: CSVAGHMSTEAFF. CDR3 nucleotide sequence: TGCAGCGTCGCCGGGCACATGAGCACTGAAGCTTTCTTT.

This clonotype was seen a few times. Here the CDR3 DNA reads TGTGCCAGCAGTTTGGGTAATGGCGGGACAGATACGCAGTATTTT. As protein: CASSLGNGGTDTQYF. This chain joins TRBV28 and TRBJ2-3; D is possibly TRBD2 (5 bases). Germline V lookup: CDR1 MDHEN, CDR2 SYDVKM. The CDR3 is 15 amino acids. The V and J ends lost 3 bases and 3 bases respectively, with 13 bases between them.

J is TRBJ2-7 and V is TRBV4-2; 7 bases agree with TRBD2. This CDR3 contains 17 residues. Germline V gives CDR1 LGHNA, CDR2 YNFKEQ. J was trimmed by 2 bases and V by 1 base; bases with no gene match: 11. CDR3: CASSQVDFGGSTYEQYF. CDR3 DNA: TGTGCCAGCAGCCAAGTCGATTTCGGCGGGAGCACCTACGAGCAGTACTTC.

This sequence joins TRBV5-4 and TRBJ1-1; D unclear. CDR3 length: 16 amino acids. Germline V gene sequence: CDR1 SGHNT, CDR2 YYREEE (reference sequence). V gave up 3 bases and J gave up 0 bases, with 15 bases separating them. CDR3 region: CASSSYEQTMNTEAFF. The CDR3 bases are TGTGCCAGCAGCTCATATGAACAGACCATGAACACTGAAGCTTTCTTT.

This clonotype was recorded a few times. The chain carries TRBV7-2 and TRBJ2-1; 9 nucleotides match TRBD2. CDR3 size: 17 residues. Germline assignment: CDR1 SGHTA and CDR2 FQGNSA. The V gene end was trimmed by 0 bases and the J gene end by 5 bases; junction bases not matched to a gene: 8. The DNA of the CDR3 is TGTGCCAGCAGCTTAGCCCCGGGACTAGCACCCCACAATGAGCAGTTCTTC. This codes for CASSLAPGLAPHNEQFF.

The chain recombines TRBV6-5 with TRBJ2-3, with D possibly TRBD2 on 5 matching bases. Germline V lookup: CDR1 MNHEY, CDR2 SVGAGI. Trimming removed 5 bases from V and 2 bases from J, with 20 bases in between. The CDR3 is made up of 17 amino acids. The CDR3 DNA sequence: TGTGCCAGCAGTATACAAGGGAATAGCGTCCCCACAGATACGCAGTATTTT. Its translation is CASSIQGNSVPTDTQYF.

This clonotype was observed a handful of times. At one end the junction does not follow the germline gene, possibly because of a read error. The chain uses TRBV20-1 and TRBJ1-6; a weak D match, TRBD1 (6 bases). Germline-derived CDR1 and CDR2 are DFQATT and SNEGSKA (reference sequence). CDR3 length: 16 amino acids. CDR3 protein: CSAREPTGHQNSPLHF. The CDR3 nucleotides are TGCAGTGCTCGAGAACCAACGGGACACCAAAATTCACCCCTCCACTTT.